The present TCR beta chain was sequenced within a study of T cells in Graves' hyperthyroidism and ophthalmopathy. The CDR3 spans 14 residues. Germline V CDR1 and CDR2: MNHNS, SASEGT. The ends were cut back, 7 bases at V and 0 bases at J, with 10 bases in the middle. This clonotype has only a few counts. Amplification of TCR beta CDR3 regions used RNA as the template. RT-PCR in the first round (using the HTBI primer set) targeted the TCR CDR3. TCRdb called the multiplex PCR reads again in MiXCR, with one record for every CDR3 protein. The table lists hundreds of thousands of distinct CDR3 sequences, about 14% of them singletons.

This rearrangement joins TRBV6-1 to TRBJ1-5; maybe TRBD1 (5 bases). The specimen was blood. This TCR was recovered from a man aged 18 to 30 with Graves' ophthalmopathy. The CDR3 DNA reads TGTGCCAGCACGGCAGGGTATAGCAATCAGCCCCAGCATTTT. Amino acids: CASTAGYSNQPQHF.